The 7 T cell receptor beta chains presented below share a single source sample, sequenced in a study of a mutant IDH1 vaccine in newly diagnosed glioma (dated by TCRdb to the early 2020s). Interpreted using the paper, the time point label stands for: week 35, safety follow-up. Each vaccine dose was 300 ug of a 20-mer mutant IDH1 peptide in Montanide, given subcutaneously with topical imiquimod. The protocol used for the library was the immunoSEQ multiplex PCR assay. What TCRdb holds here is the immuneACCESS table cut down to in-frame rearrangements. Part of the clones is not present; checked against another copy, under half of the missing clones reflect an unresolved V gene, and the others are unexplained. Within this sample are 70,000 or so clones, with 85% to 90% of them counted one time only. Jointly, the top ten make up roughly 2% of the sample. These receptors are not linked to any known antigen.

Sequences were derived from PBMCs, sampled from a glioma patient whose treatment included an IDH1 peptide vaccine. These receptors all come from a man aged 25 to 40 with glioma.

The chain has TRBV4-1 and TRBJ2-3; tentatively, D is TRBD2 (5 bases). The V gene lost 2 bases and the J gene lost 7 bases, with 13 bases spanning the gap. CDR1 MGHRA and CDR2 YSYEKL come from the germline V gene. CDR3 length equals 14 residues. CDR3 DNA: TGCGCCAGCAGCCAACTGGCTAGCCGGTATACGCAGTATTTT. Its translation: CASSQLASRYTQYF.

The V and J genes are TRBV2 and TRBJ1-5; tentative D call: TRBD1 (5 bases). The CDR3 sequence is 14 residues long. Germline V gives CDR1 SNHLY, CDR2 FYNNEI. Between the trimmed V and J ends, which lost 4 bases and 6 bases, there was a span of 13 bases. Here the CDR3 reads CASSGGRVGQPQHF. CDR3 bases: TGTGCCAGCAGTGGGGGGAGGGTTGGTCAGCCCCAGCATTTT.

This clone came up once. The chain uses TRBV7-2 and TRBJ1-6; D unclear. The germline gives CDR1 SGHTA, CDR2 FQGNSA. The length of the CDR3 is 16 residues. Trimming pared 5 bases from V and 9 bases from J, leaving 20 bases between. This CDR3 reads CASSPLMAQLGSPLHF. Written as DNA, the CDR3 is TGTGCCAGCAGCCCACTGATGGCCCAGTTGGGTTCACCCCTCCACTTT.

The rearrangement uses TRBV5-1 and TRBJ2-1; 9 nucleotides match TRBD2. The CDR3 is made up of 15 amino acids. V was clipped by 0 bases and J by 7 bases; unmatched bases: 5. Germline CDR1 is SGHRS and CDR2 is YFSETQ. The CDR3 sequence is CASSLAEAGGNEQFF. As DNA, the CDR3 is TGCGCCAGCAGCTTGGCCGAAGCGGGAGGAAATGAGCAGTTCTTC.

This clone was seen a single time. The J gene is TRBJ2-7, the V gene TRBV7-2, with a possible D match to TRBD1 (6 bases). V dropped 5 bases and J dropped 0 bases, with 20 bases sitting between them. Germline V gene data show CDR1 as SGHTA and CDR2 as FQGNSA. CDR3 length: 17 amino acids. The DNA for the CDR3 is TGTGCCAGCAGCCCCGGGACGGGGAGAGGGGGCTCCTACGAGCAGTACTTC. Translating it yields CASSPGTGRGGSYEQYF.

V usage is TRBV29-1 and J usage is TRBJ2-1; D is ambiguous. This CDR3 has 12 residues. Germline CDR1 is SQVTM and CDR2 is ANQGSEA. The CDR3 sequence is CIIIGSYNEQFF. The DNA of the CDR3 is TGCATCATCATCGGCTCCTACAATGAGCAGTTCTTC.

This clone was seen a few times. The V and J genes are TRBV19 and TRBJ2-5, with 12 bases lining up with TRBD2. Germline assignment: CDR1 LNHDA and CDR2 SQIVND (reference sequence). Germline trimming cut 11 bases from V and 5 bases from J; bases unmatched to any gene: 6. This CDR3 is 13 amino acids long. The CDR3 is CACGLAGRETQYF. The CDR3 DNA follows: TGTGCCTGCGGACTAGCGGGAAGGGAGACCCAGTACTTC.